One sample yielded the 6 T cell receptor beta chains listed below, sequenced in a study of OX40 agonist ivuxolimab in advanced cancers. Only in-frame clones appear in the TCRdb table, and some are missing; sequencing was by immunoSEQ multiplex PCR. The data contain under 65,000 clones, roughly nine tenths of them seen just once; the ten biggest clones take up about a tenth. Specimen: CD4+ or CD8+ T cells sorted from blood, collected in a trial of the OX40 agonist ivuxolimab. The receptors shown here come from an adult with an advanced solid tumor such as melanoma, head and neck, liver or kidney cancer.

The chain is built from TRBV18 and TRBJ2-7; TRBD1 might be the D (6 bases). Trimming left V 4 bases short and J 6 bases short, with 16 bases between. The CDR3 spans 14 residues. CDR1 and CDR2 (germline): KGHSH, LQKENI. DNA of the CDR3: TGTGCCAGCTCACGGACACAGGGTTTCGGCGAGCAGTACTTC. This encodes CASSRTQGFGEQYF.

The CDR3 sequence is CASSAEETQYF. DNA for the CDR3: TGTGCCAGTAGTGCCGAAGAGACCCAGTACTTC. The V call is TRBV19, the J call TRBJ2-5; D remains ambiguous. The CDR3 runs 11 residues. The germline CDR1 and CDR2 sequences are LNHDA and SQIVND (reference sequence). Trimming stripped 5 bases from V and 3 bases from J, with 4 bases between. The full variable domain, rest sourced from reference TRBV19 and TRBJ2-5, is DGGITQSPKYLFRKEGQNVTLSCEQNLNHDAMYWYRQDPGQGLRLIYYSQIVNDFQKGDIAEGYSVSREKKESFPLTVTSAQKNPTAFYLCASSAEETQYFGPGTRLLVL.

This chain connects TRBV10-3 to TRBJ2-2; D tentatively reads TRBD1 or TRBD2 (5 bases each). The CDR3 runs to 16 residues. In germline, CDR1 is ENHRY, CDR2 SYGVKD. V was trimmed by 10 bases and J by 1 base, leaving 19 bases between them. DNA for the CDR3: TGTGCCACGAGAGGAACCAGGGACCAGAACACCGGGGAGCTGTTTTTT. Amino acids: CATRGTRDQNTGELFF.

The chain carries TRBV7-2 and TRBJ2-7; TRBD1 or TRBD2 may be the D gene (5 bases each). CDR3 size: 16 residues. The germline V and J ends were trimmed by 1 base and 2 bases, with 15 bases remaining between them. The germline V gene has CDR1 SGHTA and CDR2 FQGNSA. CDR3 DNA sequence: TGTGCCAGCAGCTTAGGCCCTCGGGGCTCGACCTACGAGCAGTACTTC. Protein sequence: CASSLGPRGSTYEQYF.

This clone has just a few counts. The chain employs TRBV28 and TRBJ1-5; D is undetermined. Trimming shortened V by 10 bases and J by 6 bases, and 22 bases separated the two germline ends. Germline V gene sequence: CDR1 MDHEN, CDR2 SYDVKM. This CDR3 is 15 amino acids long. The CDR3: CATDTTNSRSQPQHF. As DNA, the CDR3 is TGTGCCACCGACACAACCAATTCCCGCTCTCAGCCCCAGCATTTT.

V and J are TRBV30 and TRBJ1-2; possible D gene TRBD1, 5 bases. CDR1 GTSNPN and CDR2 SVGIG come from the germline V gene (reference sequence). Trimming removed 0 bases at V and 3 bases at J, with 8 bases between. The CDR3 loop spans 13 amino acids. The CDR3 loop reads CAWSVWGDYGYTF. The CDR3 nucleotides read TGTGCCTGGAGTGTATGGGGGGACTATGGCTACACCTTC.